Shown below are 15 T cell receptor beta chains from a single sample sequenced in a study of T cell clones after liver transplantation. The method was immunoSEQ multiplex PCR; TCRdb's version includes in-frame clones alone and lacks a portion of them. Of roughly 73,000 clones listed, about four fifths were seen once; the top ten hold approximately 0.6%. The sample was CD4+ T cells from blood, taken before liver transplant. The receptor set was obtained from a human donor who received a liver transplant.

The chain links TRBV11-1 to TRBJ2-3; 10 bases fit TRBD2. This CDR3 spans 15 amino acids. J gave up 2 bases and V 4 bases, and 3 bases lay outside the gene matches. Germline CDR1 and CDR2: SGHAT and FQDESV (reference sequence). The CDR3: CASSSGLAVTDTQYF. Here the CDR3 DNA reads TGTGCCAGCAGCTCAGGACTAGCGGTCACAGATACGCAGTATTTT.

The CDR3 sequence: CSVVGIRTAPGTDTQYF. As DNA, the CDR3 is TGCAGCGTTGTGGGGATACGGACAGCTCCGGGCACAGATACGCAGTATTTT. The chain links TRBV29-1 to TRBJ2-3; weak D call: TRBD1 (6 bases). The V end lost 4 bases, the J end lost 1 base, and 21 bases lay between the germline ends. CDR3 length equals 17 residues. Germline CDR1 reads SQVTM; CDR2 reads ANQGSEA.

This rearrangement joins TRBV27 to TRBJ2-2; D tentatively fits TRBD1 or TRBD2 (6 bases each). Trimming pared 4 bases from V and 6 bases from J, leaving 27 bases between. The CDR3 has 19 residues. Germline assignment: CDR1 MNHEY and CDR2 SMNVEV (reference sequence). The CDR3 here is CASSYTINPRGGEAGELFF. As DNA, the CDR3 is TGTGCCAGCAGTTACACCATTAACCCCAGGGGAGGAGAGGCCGGGGAGCTGTTTTTT.

CDR3 protein: CASSPWAGKGLLNTGELFF. The CDR3 DNA reads TGTGCCAGCTCACCCTGGGCCGGGAAGGGCCTCCTGAACACCGGGGAGCTGTTTTTT. The V gene is TRBV18, the J gene TRBJ2-2, with TRBD2 as a possible D gene (5 bases). The V gene's germline CDR1 is KGHSH and CDR2 LQKENI. This CDR3 is built from 19 residues. V was trimmed by 3 bases and J by 1 base, leaving 21 bases between them. The whole variable domain, remainder taken from reference TRBV18 and TRBJ2-2, is NAGVMQNPRHLVRRRGQEARLRCSPMKGHSHVYWYRQLPEEGLKFMVYLQKENIIDESGMPKERFSAEFPKEGPSILRIQQVVRGDSAAYFCASSPWAGKGLLNTGELFFGEGSRLTVL.

The chain carries TRBV28 and TRBJ1-3; no clear D gene. The CDR3 contains 15 residues. V lost 7 bases, J lost 0 bases, and 13 bases lay in between. CDR1 is MDHEN and CDR2 is SYDVKM in the germline V gene. CDR3 amino acids: CASKADLSSGNTIYF. In DNA, the CDR3 is TGTGCCAGCAAGGCCGATCTTTCCTCTGGAAACACCATATATTTT.

J is TRBJ2-3 and V is TRBV6-5; 7 nucleotides agree with TRBD2. CDR1 MNHEY and CDR2 SVGAGI come from the germline V gene. J lost 2 bases, V lost 0 bases, and 5 bases had no gene match. The CDR3 totals 16 residues. CDR3 DNA sequence: TGTGCCAGCAGTTACTCGGCTAGCGGCCACACAGATACGCAGTATTTT. Translation gives CASSYSASGHTDTQYF.

The CDR3 loop reads CASSLFQGGYTF. CDR3 nucleotides: TGTGCCAGCAGTTTATTCCAGGGAGGCTACACCTTC. The genes are TRBV28 and TRBJ1-2, with D maybe TRBD1 (5 bases). The ends were cut back, 1 base at V and 8 bases at J, with 8 bases in the middle. CDR3 size: 12 residues. CDR1 is MDHEN and CDR2 is SYDVKM in the germline V gene.

The chain uses TRBV11-1 and TRBJ2-1; TRBD2 aligns across 11 bases. The CDR3 length is 13 residues. The ends lost 5 bases at V and 12 bases at J; junction bases unmatched: 6. Germline lookup yields CDR1 SGHAT and CDR2 FQDESV (reference sequence). The CDR3 protein is CASSPGLAVGQFF. The CDR3 bases are TGTGCCAGCAGCCCGGGACTAGCGGTCGGGCAGTTCTTC.

V is TRBV7-3 and J is TRBJ1-1; 7 bases align to TRBD1. The germline V gene has CDR1 SGHTA and CDR2 FQGTGA. The CDR3 is made up of 15 amino acids. The junction had 12 bases not matched to a gene; V was cut back by 8 bases and J by 3 bases. The CDR3 nucleotides read TGTGCCAGCCAACGACAGGGCCCTATGGACACTGAAGCTTTCTTT. Protein product: CASQRQGPMDTEAFF. The whole variable domain, remainder taken from reference TRBV7-3 and TRBJ1-1, is GAGVSQTPSNKVTEKGKYVELRCDPISGHTALYWYRQSLGQGPEFLIYFQGTGAADDSGLPNDRFFAVRPEGSVSTLKIQRTERGDSAVYLCASQRQGPMDTEAFFGQGTRLTVV.

In this sample, this clone turned up once. The chain combines TRBV10-3 with TRBJ2-7, with 7 bases aligning to TRBD2. CDR3 length: 14 residues. Germline loops: CDR1 ENHRY, CDR2 SYGVKD. Trimming removed 0 bases from V and 3 bases from J; junction bases left unmatched: 2. The CDR3 protein is CAISESGGGYEQYF. DNA for the CDR3: TGTGCCATCAGTGAGTCGGGGGGGGGCTACGAGCAGTACTTC.

This clone was detected ten times or more. The chain uses TRBV7-2 and TRBJ2-7; 12 bases fit TRBD2. The CDR3 loop spans 16 amino acids. Looked up from germline, CDR1 is SGHTA and CDR2 is FQGNSA. J lost 5 bases, V lost 1 base, and 6 bases had no gene match. DNA for the CDR3: TGTGCCAGCAGCTTAGTACTAGCGGGAGGTTCCCACGAGCAGTACTTC. It codes for CASSLVLAGGSHEQYF.

The rearrangement joins TRBV5-5 to TRBJ1-5, with D unresolved. CDR1 and CDR2 from the germline V gene are SGHKS and YYEKEE (reference sequence). The CDR3 runs to 16 residues. The V end was cut by 2 bases, the J end by 2 bases, with 14 bases between. The CDR3 sequence is CASSLGGVWGNQPQHF. CDR3 nucleotides: TGTGCCAGCAGCTTAGGCGGGGTATGGGGCAATCAGCCCCAGCATTTT. Drawing the rest from reference TRBV5-5 and TRBJ1-5, the complete variable domain is DAGVTQSPTHLIKTRGQQVTLRCSPISGHKSVSWYQQVLGQGPQFIFQYYEKEERGRGNFPDRFSARQFPNYSSELNVNALLLGDSALYLCASSLGGVWGNQPQHFGDGTRLSIL.

This sequence joins TRBV9 and TRBJ2-3; 7 bases line up with TRBD1. With 2 bases clipped from V and 5 bases from J, the junction kept 14 bases outside the gene matches. The CDR3 extends over 17 amino acids. From germline, CDR1 is SGDLS and CDR2 YYNGEE. The CDR3 DNA is TGTGCCAGCAGCGTGGGAACAGGGGCTAGTGAAGTAGATACGCAGTATTTT. This codes for CASSVGTGASEVDTQYF.

V and J are TRBV5-1 and TRBJ1-3, with D unclear. The V end was cut by 4 bases, the J end by 0 bases, with 8 bases between. The CDR3 has 14 amino acids. In germline, CDR1 is SGHRS, CDR2 YFSETQ. The CDR3 sequence: CASSQRSSGNTIYF. The CDR3 DNA follows: TGCGCCAGCAGCCAACGGTCCTCTGGAAACACCATATATTTT.

The chain uses TRBV28 and TRBJ1-1, with D tentatively TRBD1 (6 bases). Trimming removed 5 bases at V and 4 bases at J, with 8 bases between. The germline V gene encodes CDR1 MDHEN and CDR2 SYDVKM. The CDR3 is made up of 12 amino acids. The CDR3 coding sequence is TGTGCCAGCAGTCCAGGGGTCACTGAAGCTTTCTTT. This sequence encodes CASSPGVTEAFF. Full variable domain (rest looked up from reference TRBV28 and TRBJ1-1): DVKVTQSSRYLVKRTGEKVFLECVQDMDHENMFWYRQDPGLGLRLIYFSYDVKMKEKGDIPEGYSVSREKKERFSLILESASTNQTSMYLCASSPGVTEAFFGQGTRLTVV.